This T cell receptor (beta chain) originates from a study of regulatory T cells in long-lasting Graves disease listed by TCRdb under 2021. The study in broad terms: Newly diagnosed Graves' disease patients had taken antithyroid drugs for less than 3 months. A total of roughly 35 samples underwent TCR sequencing: about 13 from persistent and about 20 from newly diagnosed Graves' disease patients. The study was registered as a clinical trial and conducted in China. Peripheral blood TCR sequencing and RNA sequencing compared persistent Graves' disease patients with newly diagnosed Graves' disease patients.

In its sample, this clonotype was seen many times. Its antigen is still unknown. Within one base of it there is no much larger clone, and no base qualities were kept. Broad study findings and their caveats: The study examined only peripheral blood because the primary lesion, thyroid tissue, could not be accessed. Persistent Graves' disease patients showed lower TCR Shannon entropy and fewer highly expanded clones than newly diagnosed patients, suggesting clonal expansion. The small sample size was acknowledged by the authors as a limitation that may reduce accuracy. Sequencing and analysis were restricted to the TCR beta chain. More public clonotypes were shared among persistent patients (under 3,000) than among newly diagnosed patients (more than 950).

The label giving this sample's time point can be read as: newly diagnosed GD, antithyroid drugs for less than 3 months. RNA was extracted from PBMCs in TRIzol for both TCR sequencing and RNA sequencing. The diagnosis of Graves' disease was made according to American Thyroid Association guidelines. Recruitment of patients was carried out at an endocrinology department in Xi'an, China. From each patient, around 9 milliliters of peripheral blood was collected into an EDTA anticoagulant tube. Ficoll Paque Plus density gradient separation was used to isolate PBMCs, and no further T cell sorting was performed. RNA quality was checked with an Agilent 2100 Bioanalyzer and agarose gel, and concentration with a NanoDrop 2000. Libraries were made using multiplex PCR. TCRdb names Illumina HiSeq 4000 as the instrument used. iRepertoire HTBI primers and Arm-PCR amplification of CDR3 regions were used to construct TCR beta libraries. Before sequencing, the PCR products underwent gel purification. Per the authors' processing: Across samples, roughly 60 TRBV and roughly 15 TRBJ segments were identified and used for gene usage analysis of CDR3 amino acid clonotypes. Filtered high-quality paired reads were merged into contigs using COPE and FqMerger. Contigs were aligned with BLAST to IMGT TRBV, TRBD and TRBJ reference genes, and CDR3 was defined per IMGT. Any clonotype with a frequency above 0.1% was counted as a highly expanded clone. Shannon entropy served as the measure of repertoire diversity, while the Gini coefficient captured V-J evenness. Public clonotypes were defined as clonotypes shared by more than one individual. TCRdb passed the public sequencing reads through fastp at Q25 and MiXCR, retaining productive beta sequences. CDR3 protein duplicates are merged, each entry listing the most common genes and DNA. It is TCRdb's table, rather than the study itself, that gives the V and J calls and clone size. Recorded for this sample are about 440,000 distinct CDR3 sequences; under 15% of them occurred a single time. The top ten clonotypes cover approximately 16% of the sample.

The same sample was also used in a study of T cells in Graves' hyperthyroidism and ophthalmopathy. The second paper further reports: Graves' hyperthyroidism was defined as stable when no progression to ophthalmopathy occurred over 18 months of follow-up. Hyperthyroidism patients were aged 18 to 65 years and newly diagnosed, with disease duration of less than 2 months. Any patient with an uncontrolled infection, another autoimmune disease, pregnancy or lactation was excluded. Clinical symptoms, serum thyroxine and TRAb, thyroid ultrasound, and orbital computed tomography formed the basis for the diagnoses. A first-round RT-PCR of the TCR CDR3 used the HTBI primer set with the Qiagen OneStep RT-PCR kit. Most expanded thyroid clonotypes (frequency above 0.001) were also detected in blood, suggesting blood repertoires may reflect thyroid immune responses. Ophthalmopathy was separated from stable hyperthyroidism by a 13 V-J signature model, with about 86% sensitivity and about 81% specificity obtained in cross-validation and 80%/75% obtained in testing. In validation, the model predicted progression to ophthalmopathy a median of 6.5 months before onset, with 65% to 71% sensitivity and just under 75% specificity. To identify distinguishing TCR V-J signatures, a discovery cohort of some 100 patients was used, comprising some 45 with Graves' ophthalmopathy and around 57 with stable Graves' hyperthyroidism. An independent validation cohort of some 18 hyperthyroidism patients and some 15 patients who later progressed to ophthalmopathy tested prospective prediction of ophthalmopathy. For training and testing, the approximately 97 patients in the discovery cohort were randomly divided in a 7:3 ratio. In addition, the study compared T-cell repertoires in thyroid tissue and in blood from several Graves' hyperthyroidism patients. After blood sampling, hyperthyroidism patients were treated with methimazole at a starting dose of 30 mg daily, and ophthalmopathy patients were treated with high-dose intravenous methylprednisolone. A second multiplex PCR round built the libraries, followed by size selection and purification. Paired-end sequencing of the libraries was performed with 100 bp reads on an Illumina HiSeq2000. SOAPnuke was used to process the raw data, removing reads that contained adapters or uncalled bases, had a mean Phred below 15, or lacked an exact match to the constant primer or identifier. COPE v1.2.5 was used to merge the high-quality paired reads, and each unique nucleotide sequence was defined as a clonotype. Clonotypes were aligned to IMGT TRBV, TRBD and TRBJ reference segments using MiTCR v1.1. The analysis was restricted to V-J combinations with a frequency above 0.0001, which together covered 99% to 99.2% of the repertoires. A TCS score was defined as the ratio of F50 (clonal expansion) to E x V (chaos), with BLOSUM62-based TCRdist applied between CDR3 peptides within each V-J. Welch's t-statistics and random forest reduced 500 to 650 V-J features to 13, which were used in a naive Bayes classifier (R e1071). Sample size was not statistically predetermined, and blinding of investigators to group allocation was not performed. TCR Vbeta CDR3 sequencing of approximately 140 peripheral blood samples (over 40 ophthalmopathy, 75 hyperthyroidism and some 17 progressor patients) is reported in the paper.

The source was peripheral blood mononuclear cells (PBMCs), collected at new diagnosis, from a patient treated with antithyroid drugs. This TCR was sampled from a woman aged 30 to 39 with Graves disease. Donor details come from another sample of the same person, matched by shared clones.

The CDR3 protein: CASRQSSGSSQETQYF. The nucleotides are TGTGCCAGCAGACAAAGTAGCGGGAGTTCCCAAGAGACCCAGTACTTC. The V and J segments used are TRBV3-1 and TRBJ2-5, with 9 bases matching TRBD2. From V the trimming removes 6 bases and from J it removes 1 base, while the gene matches leave 9 bases of the junction unaccounted for. CDR3 length: 16 amino acids, cysteine to phenylalanine. Left in the record is the CDR3 DNA by itself, 48 bases read in frame from the first base. From a lookup of the germline V gene (reference sequence), CDR1 and CDR2 are LGHDT and YNNKEL.